This is a list of T cell receptor beta chains from one sample in a study of molecular identifiers for immune sequencing clone quantification. TCRdb itself ran the PCR reads through MiXCR, one entry per CDR3 protein. Of more than 450,000 distinct CDR3 sequences listed, about 22% are singletons. The sample consisted of naive CD8+ T cells from blood, with Jurkat cell RNA spiked in. These receptors were taken from a human donor in good health. Some libraries in this study had Jurkat cell RNA spiked in. Each CDR3 is given with its conserved first and last residue. Not every row has a clone size; where given, it reads once, few, many or a size class.

V,size,CDR3
TRBV7-9,few,CASSSRDTTYEQYF
TRBV3-1,many,CASSQAGNYGYTF
TRBV7-2,many,CASSWTGTYEQYF
TRBV27,NA,CASTVQGGRIDGYTF
TRBV5-1,many,CASRPELAGEVDTQYF
TRBV11-2,few,CASASRMYQPQHF
TRBV28,NA,CASSFLAGVYERYF
TRBV7-9,NA,CASRLIPNEQFF
TRBV7-8,NA,CASSLGAFGTGELFF
TRBV9,few,CASSVVPLGDGELFF
TRBV19,few,CASSIDPLQVTEAFF
TRBV20-1,many,CSARDFFRDPGTDTQYF
TRBV27,many,CASSLSGAGELFF